This T cell receptor (beta chain) was captured in a study of blood T cell repertoires in COVID-19. Across the whole study: The analysed material was cDNA or gDNA that came from T cells, B-cell-depleted T cells, or PBMCs.

Per the authors' pipeline: From reference gene primer amplification, estimates of nucleated cell counts were derived. Profiled with immunoSEQ multiplex PCR; TCRdb holds only in-frame clones, not every one. V, J and clone size are taken as reported in that table, and D and trimming were inferred from the DNA itself. The data show a few hundred thousand clones, with roughly 86% seen just once and approximately 0.7% held by the top ten. The CDR3 runs 13 residues. V was clipped by 4 bases and J by 3 bases; unmatched bases: 1. CDR1 KGHDR and CDR2 SFDVKD come from the germline V gene. This sequence originates from a human donor in a cohort sampled during active COVID-19. Material for sequencing was peripheral blood. This sequence joins TRBV24-1 and TRBJ1-2, with 7 bases identical to TRBD1. The CDR3, as DNA: TGTGCCACCAGTGAAGGGACAGACTATGGCTACACCTTC. Encoded protein: CATSEGTDYGYTF.